The 21 T cell receptor beta chains presented below share a single source sample, sequenced in a study of TIL therapy for anti-PD-1-resistant metastatic lung cancer (TCRdb year 2021). What this sample's time point label stands for: pre-treatment sample, taken before nivolumab and TIL therapy. The baseline tumor samples were excised metastases, mostly pleural nodules or supraclavicular lymph nodes, taken from the same resection that was used to grow TIL. TCR beta CDR3 regions were amplified from genomic DNA by bias-controlled multiplex PCR with the immunoSEQ v3 hsTCRB kit. In its TCRdb copy, this immuneACCESS table keeps in-frame sequences only and misses some clones. Where compared with another copy, unresolved V genes explain less than half of these, and the others have no known cause. This sample comprises tens of thousands of clones, under 80% of them detected only once. The top ten clones comprise approximately 16% of the sample.

Sequencing used tumor tissue, obtained at baseline. These receptors were taken from a woman aged 30 to 85 with non-small cell lung cancer.

The J gene is TRBJ2-7, the V gene TRBV7-9, with a possible D match to TRBD2 (7 bases). This CDR3 spans 14 amino acids. The germline V gene has CDR1 SEHNR and CDR2 FQNEAQ (reference sequence). Trimming shortened V by 5 bases and J by 2 bases, and 13 bases separated the two germline ends. As DNA, the CDR3 is TGTGCCAGCAGCCCCCGGGGGGACACCTACGAGCAGTACTTC. It specifies CASSPRGDTYEQYF.

The chain uses TRBV28 and TRBJ1-1; possibly TRBD1 for D (5 bases). Germline V lookup: CDR1 MDHEN, CDR2 SYDVKM. The CDR3 loop spans 15 amino acids. The V end was cut by 7 bases, the J end by 8 bases, with 23 bases between. The CDR3 DNA reads as TGTGCCAGCACCAACCTTCAGGGAGGAACAAGAGAAGCTTTCTTT. Its protein is CASTNLQGGTREAFF.

This sequence joins TRBV14 and TRBJ1-1, with 7 positions matching TRBD1. The length of the CDR3 is 14 residues. Germline values: CDR1 SGHDN, CDR2 FVKESK. V gave up 6 bases and J gave up 10 bases; unmatched junction bases: 14. DNA for the CDR3: TGTGCCAGCAGTCCTAGGCAGGGACAGAAGGTAGCTTTCTTT. This sequence encodes CASSPRQGQKVAFF. Filled out from reference TRBV14 and TRBJ1-1, the complete variable domain reads EAGVTQFPSHSVIEKGQTVTLRCDPISGHDNLYWYRRVMGKEIKFLLHFVKESKQDESGMPNNRFLAERTGGTYSTLKVQPAELEDSGVYFCASSPRQGQKVAFFGQGTRLTVV.

The genes are TRBV2 and TRBJ1-5, with D perhaps matching TRBD1 (5 bases). Germline values: CDR1 SNHLY, CDR2 FYNNEI. V gave up 0 bases and J gave up 6 bases, with 9 bases separating them. There are 14 residues in the CDR3. CDR3 sequence: CASSEATVVQPQHF. In DNA, the CDR3 is TGTGCCAGCAGTGAAGCGACAGTAGTTCAGCCCCAGCATTTT.

The chain joins TRBV5-4 to TRBJ2-1; maybe TRBD1 (6 bases). Trimming stripped 0 bases from V and 8 bases from J, with 15 bases between. The CDR3 loop spans 15 amino acids. In germline, CDR1 is SGHNT, CDR2 YYREEE (reference sequence). This chain's CDR3 is CASSLVLGARDEQFF. CDR3 in DNA: TGTGCCAGCAGCTTGGTTCTGGGGGCGCGCGATGAGCAGTTCTTC.

The CDR3 DNA is TGTGCCTGGGGACGGGGGGACTACGAGCAGTACTTC. This sequence encodes CAWGRGDYEQYF. This sequence joins TRBV30 and TRBJ2-7, with 7 positions matching TRBD2. The CDR3 consists of 12 residues. Per germline, CDR1 GTSNPN and CDR2 SVGIG (reference sequence). Trimming cost V 5 bases and J 3 bases; bases outside gene matches: 4.

This chain connects TRBV2 to TRBJ2-2, with 8 bases fitting TRBD2. V was clipped by 8 bases and J by 1 base; unmatched bases: 3. This CDR3 has 14 amino acids. Looked up from germline, CDR1 is SNHLY and CDR2 is FYNNEI. CDR3 amino acids: CASQREMNTGELFF. CDR3 bases: TGTGCCAGCCAGCGGGAGATGAACACCGGGGAGCTGTTTTTT. The full variable domain, rest sourced from reference TRBV2 and TRBJ2-2, is EPEVTQTPSHQVTQMGQEVILRCVPISNHLYFYWYRQILGQKVEFLVSFYNNEISEKSEIFDDQFSVERPDGSNFTLKIRSTKLEDSAMYFCASQREMNTGELFFGEGSRLTVL.

The J gene is TRBJ2-1, the V gene TRBV5-4, with 11 bases lining up with TRBD2. J was trimmed by 7 bases and V by 5 bases; bases with no gene match: 8. The CDR3 is made up of 15 amino acids. Germline V gene sequence: CDR1 SGHNT, CDR2 YYREEE (reference sequence). CDR3 in DNA: TGTGCCAGCAGTTCACCGGGACTAGCGGCAAATGAGCAGTTCTTC. It translates to CASSSPGLAANEQFF.

The chain recombines TRBV4-1 with TRBJ2-7; TRBD2 is a possible D gene (6 bases). CDR3 size: 15 residues. From germline, CDR1 is MGHRA and CDR2 YSYEKL. V lost 3 bases and J 3 bases, leaving 15 bases between the germline ends. CDR3 region: CASSQEGLAFYEQYF. Here the CDR3 DNA reads TGCGCCAGCAGCCAGGAGGGACTGGCTTTCTACGAGCAGTACTTC.

The J gene is TRBJ1-5, the V gene TRBV19; weak D call: TRBD1 (5 bases). Germline values: CDR1 LNHDA, CDR2 SQIVND (reference sequence). The V gene lost 6 bases and the J gene lost 2 bases, with 11 bases spanning the gap. The CDR3 is made up of 14 amino acids. Here the CDR3 reads CASRGETGNQPQHF. For the CDR3, the DNA is TGTGCCAGTAGAGGAGAGACAGGCAATCAGCCCCAGCATTTT.

The CDR3: CASSLATAGRETQYF. The CDR3 DNA follows: TGTGCCAGCAGCTTAGCGACGGCGGGTCGGGAGACCCAGTACTTC. This sequence joins TRBV7-6 and TRBJ2-5; D is perhaps TRBD2 (5 bases). Germline values: CDR1 SGHVS, CDR2 FNYEAQ. This CDR3 comprises 15 residues. The ends were cut back, 0 bases at V and 5 bases at J, with 13 bases in the middle.

V usage is TRBV20-1 and J usage is TRBJ2-7, with no clear D. The V end lost 3 bases, the J end lost 3 bases, and 6 bases lay between the germline ends. Germline V gene data show CDR1 as DFQATT and CDR2 as SNEGSKA (reference sequence). The CDR3 spans 11 residues. The CDR3 protein is CSASPSYEQYF. The DNA for the CDR3 is TGCAGTGCTAGTCCTAGCTACGAGCAGTACTTC.

The V gene is TRBV5-4, the J gene TRBJ2-3, with 12 bases identical to TRBD2. Per the germline V gene, CDR1 is SGHNT and CDR2 is YYREEE (reference sequence). This CDR3 contains 15 residues. The trim removed 4 bases at V and 6 bases at J, leaving 6 bases unmatched. The chain's CDR3 is CASSPSGRAIDTQYF. The CDR3 coding sequence is TGTGCCAGCAGCCCTAGCGGGAGGGCCATCGATACGCAGTATTTT.

The rearrangement links TRBV11-2 to TRBJ2-7, with D tentatively TRBD2 (6 bases). V was trimmed by 4 bases and J by 3 bases, leaving 13 bases between them. Germline assignment: CDR1 SGHAT and CDR2 FQNNGV. This CDR3 region has 14 residues. CDR3 residues: CASSSGTLFYEQYF. CDR3 in DNA: TGTGCCAGCAGCTCCGGGACTCTCTTCTACGAGCAGTACTTC.

V usage is TRBV11-2 and J usage is TRBJ1-2; D possibly corresponds to TRBD1 (6 bases). Deletions cut 1 base from V and 7 bases from J, with 10 bases between. The CDR3 length is 13 residues. Germline V gene data show CDR1 as SGHAT and CDR2 as FQNNGV. CDR3 sequence reads: CASSLGGGPGYTF. The CDR3 nucleotides read TGTGCCAGCAGCTTAGGAGGGGGACCTGGCTACACCTTC.

V usage is TRBV15 and J usage is TRBJ2-2; no firm D call. CDR1 and CDR2 (germline): LNHNV, YYDKDF (reference sequence). The CDR3 has 11 amino acids. V dropped 1 base and J dropped 6 bases, with 0 bases sitting between them. CDR3 sequence (DNA): TGTGCCACCAGCAGAGCCGGGGAGCTGTTTTTT. This sequence encodes CATSRAGELFF.

The sample holds one count of this clone. CDR3 loop: CASGTSSTDTQYF. CDR3 DNA: TGTGCCAGCGGGACGTCTAGCACAGATACGCAGTATTTT. V and J are TRBV2 and TRBJ2-3; D possibly matches TRBD1 or TRBD2 (5 bases each). The V gene lost 8 bases and the J gene lost 0 bases, with 9 bases spanning the gap. Germline CDR1 SNHLY, CDR2 FYNNEI. The CDR3 totals 13 residues. Drawing the rest from reference TRBV2 and TRBJ2-3, the complete variable domain is EPEVTQTPSHQVTQMGQEVILRCVPISNHLYFYWYRQILGQKVEFLVSFYNNEISEKSEIFDDQFSVERPDGSNFTLKIRSTKLEDSAMYFCASGTSSTDTQYFGPGTRLTVL.

The chain carries TRBV5-5 and TRBJ1-4, with TRBD1 matching over 10 bases. The ends lost 4 bases at V and 8 bases at J; junction bases unmatched: 5. From germline, CDR1 is SGHKS and CDR2 YYEKEE (reference sequence). The length of the CDR3 is 14 residues. CDR3 region: CASSIGTGDEKLFF. The CDR3 region has the DNA TGTGCCAGCAGCATTGGGACAGGGGACGAAAAACTGTTTTTT.

This chain uses TRBV7-9 with TRBJ1-4, with D perhaps matching TRBD1 (5 bases). Deletions cut 7 bases from V and 7 bases from J, with 19 bases between. CDR3 length equals 15 residues. Per germline, CDR1 SEHNR and CDR2 FQNEAQ (reference sequence). In DNA, the CDR3 is TGTGCCAGCAACCGGCGGGGCGACCCCGGTGAAAAACTGTTTTTT. Translating it yields CASNRRGDPGEKLFF.

The chain joins TRBV6-1 to TRBJ1-4, with D maybe TRBD1 (6 bases). Germline-derived CDR1 and CDR2 are MNHNS and SASEGT. V dropped 6 bases and J dropped 7 bases, with 15 bases sitting between them. CDR3 length: 14 residues. The CDR3 here is CASRMGGPGEKLFF. CDR3 nucleotide sequence: TGTGCCAGCAGGATGGGGGGGCCGGGTGAAAAACTGTTTTTT.

The chain carries TRBV10-3 and TRBJ2-5; 8 bases agree with TRBD2. Looked up from germline, CDR1 is ENHRY and CDR2 is SYGVKD. The V gene end was trimmed by 2 bases and the J gene end by 2 bases; junction bases not matched to a gene: 16. The CDR3 has 19 residues. This CDR3 is CAISEAPSGRIVSQETQYF. CDR3 DNA sequence: TGTGCCATCAGTGAGGCGCCTAGCGGGCGGATAGTTTCTCAAGAGACCCAGTACTTC.